Listed below are T cell receptor beta chains from one sample, sequenced in a study of early T cells in non-severe SARS-CoV-2 infection. TCRdb reprocessed the 5' RACE reads via MiXCR and lists one record per CDR3 protein. Of roughly 80,000 distinct CDR3 sequences in the sample, roughly an eighth were seen once. Sequencing input: whole blood. The receptor source for this set is an adult who was a healthcare worker with PCR-confirmed SARS-CoV-2 infection or an uninfected control (not recorded which). Each CDR3 is given with its conserved first and last residue. A D gene is named only where the DNA matches it firmly. Some rows have no size entry. The others give once, few or many, or a class for an expanded clone.

>few|TRBD1|TRBJ1-5|TRBV5-1
TGCGCCAGCAGCTTGGAAACAGGGGGGCAGCCCCAGCATTTT
CASSLETGGQPQHF
>few|.|TRBJ1-5|TRBV5-5
TGTGCCAGCAGCTTAGGGGGGGATAGCAATCAGCCCCAGCATTTT
CASSLGGDSNQPQHF
>many|.|TRBJ1-3|TRBV3-1
TGTGCCAGCAGCCAAGATCCGAGCTCTGGAAACACCATATATTTT
CASSQDPSSGNTIYF
>.|.|TRBJ1-6|TRBV6-1
TGTGCCAGCAGTGAAATGAGCTCCTATAATTCACCCCTCCACTTT
CASSEMSSYNSPLHF
>.|TRBD1|TRBJ2-7|TRBV12-3/TRBV12-4
TGTGCCAGCAGTTTTAGACAGGGGCTTGGGGAGCAGTACTTC
CASSFRQGLGEQYF
>many|.|TRBJ2-7|TRBV5-4
TGTGCCAGCAGCTTGGCCGGGGGTTCCTCCTACGAGCAGTACTTC
CASSLAGGSSYEQYF
>few|.|TRBJ2-1|TRBV7-2
TGTGCCAGCAGACCTCCGGGACTGCTGAACAATGAGCAGTTCTTC
CASRPPGLLNNEQFF
>.|.|TRBJ2-1|TRBV11-2
TGTGCCAGCAGGTCGACCGGGACATCCGATGAGCAGTTCTTC
CASRSTGTSDEQFF
>many|.|TRBJ2-7|TRBV5-8
TGTGCCAGCAGCTCCGACAGGACTGCCTACGAGCAGTACTTC
CASSSDRTAYEQYF
>few|.|TRBJ2-1|TRBV29-1
TGCAGCGTTGTCGGGGGTACCGGGAATGAGCAGTTCTTC
CSVVGGTGNEQFF